Listed below are T cell receptor beta chains from one sample, sequenced in a study of T cell repertoires in cytomegalovirus infection. MiXCR, applied by TCRdb to the reads, yields one record per CDR3 protein. Of 150,000 to 200,000 distinct CDR3 sequences in the sample, 8.5% to 10% are singletons; the top ten hold about 4.6%. Sequenced: PBMCs. The source is a human donor in good health (CMV status not recorded). Some clones in this sample may be carry-over from other donors' samples. CDR3s leave out the opening cysteine and the closing phenylalanine or tryptophan.

v_call	j_call	cdr3_aa
TRBV12-3/TRBV12-4	TRBJ1-2	ASSLELGGKHNYGYT
TRBV11-2	TRBJ2-7	ASSLVLASYEQY
TRBV7-8	TRBJ2-7	ASSLAGQDYEQY
TRBV7-2	TRBJ2-7	ASSLGLESHEQY
TRBV20-1	TRBJ2-5	SGGSGGGRKTQY
TRBV6-2/TRBV6-3	TRBJ2-1	ASSYPTSGRIDEQF
TRBV7-2	TRBJ2-7	ASTSQGAYEQY
TRBV7-2	TRBJ2-3	ASSLGAGPSTDTQY
TRBV7-2	TRBJ2-1	ASSLVSGRATDEQF
TRBV5-5	TRBJ1-2	ASSQDRDGYT
TRBV7-2	TRBJ2-2	ASRKFANTGELF
TRBV7-9	TRBJ2-1	ASSLALGAVYNEQF
TRBV5-1	TRBJ1-1	ASSIPGGTANTEAF
TRBV14	TRBJ2-7	ASSQVQGGHYEQY
TRBV19	TRBJ1-4	ASSLDRRGTNEKLF
TRBV25-1	TRBJ1-1	ASSVQDRGTEAF
TRBV7-6	TRBJ2-7	ASSLAGSTYEQY
TRBV2	TRBJ1-2	ASRDSTGAGGGYT
TRBV6-2/TRBV6-3	TRBJ1-6	ASSNRDRGSNSPLH
TRBV11-2	TRBJ2-5	ASTRVRGTGETQY
TRBV5-4	TRBJ1-2	ASSLRDSYHYGYT
TRBV7-9	TRBJ2-3	ASRPGVDTDTQY